This T cell receptor (beta chain) was recorded in a study of graft-versus-host responses after intestinal transplantation. TCRdb's copy holds only in-frame clones and misses some; the assay was immunoSEQ multiplex PCR. This sample has about 97,000 clones, with around 90% found just once. Turning to this clone: Antigen unknown.

The CDR3 runs to 15 residues. Trimming left V 0 bases short and J 7 bases short, with 16 bases between. Germline V gene sequence: CDR1 SGHVS, CDR2 FQNEAQ. Overall study results and limits: Present in recipient marrow, GvH clones included some that appeared first in ileum or blood. Circulating GvH clone levels at their peak were associated with HvG declines (early post-transplant). Elevated graft-versus-host to host-versus-graft clonal ratios in allografts were recorded for patients with graft-donor T cell macrochimerism.

The material sequenced was PBMCs, taken 450 to 460 days after intestinal transplant. The V call is TRBV7-8, the J call TRBJ2-7, with D possibly being TRBD2 (6 bases). The sequence derives from a human patient who received an intestinal transplant, so some T cells may come from the graft donor. This CDR3 is CASSLAEVRAGEQYF. The CDR3 region has the DNA TGTGCCAGCAGCTTAGCGGAGGTTAGGGCGGGAGAGCAGTACTTC.